The T cell receptor beta chain under discussion was sequenced for a study of cytomegalovirus exposure and HLA in healthy donors (dated by TCRdb to 2016 to 2017). For the wider study: An earlier analysis of approximately 590 of the donors reported approximately 300 Gb of sequence data and 120 million or so unique TCR beta sequences from 150 million to 200 million T cells. An early release that covered some 630 HLA-typed donors contained approximately 300 gigabases of sequencing data and about 84 million unique TCR sequences. Of the roughly 400 genotyped donors, approximately 83% fell in the genetic ancestry cluster associated with self-reported Caucasian donors. The study aimed to test whether signatures of past pathogen exposure could be identified by cataloging public T cell receptors. Using immunosequencing, the study profiled T cell repertoires from 550 to 750 subjects and related those repertoires to cytomegalovirus serostatus. In addition to the first cohort of several hundred subjects, a separate validation cohort of approximately 130 different subjects was used. To predict cytomegalovirus infection status, the study brought together high-throughput TCR immunosequencing, statistical association of individual TCRs with disease status, and machine learning. To study patterns of TCR occurrence, a later analysis re-analyzed previously published TCR beta repertoires from just over 650 donors and added high-resolution HLA genotyping. Rather than using new phenotypic data, the later analysis identified candidate immune exposures from TCR beta sequences and from how often those sequences occurred across donors. In an earlier analysis of roughly 600 of the donors, high-throughput TCR beta sequencing was used to judge whether each TCR beta V gene segment behaved as functional or pseudogenic. Donor age, sex, ethnicity and CMV serostatus were collected together with the repertoire data. A later genetic analysis took genome-wide SNP genotypes for about three fifths of the 666 donors and used that subset as a discovery cohort. All discovery cohort repertoires had been generated using a single sequencing platform. Class I and class II HLA loci were covered by the typing at four-digit resolution. The number of typed donors differed by locus: about 620-640 for A, B, C, DRB1 and DQB1; some 540 for DQA1; 606 for DPA1; and around 450 for DPB1. Because of strong linkage in the cohort, five DR-DQ haplotypes were treated as single units for association and clustering. Across some 400 genotyped donors of the cohort, an average of approximately 240,000 unique TCR beta nucleotide sequences per donor were sequenced, and approximately 17% of those sequences were non-productive.

Inclusive of the bounding cysteine and phenylalanine, the CDR3 is 15 residues long. The CDR3 DNA has 45 bases and is translated from base 1. Via the germline V gene, CDR1 is SGHTA and CDR2 FQGNSA. V trim: 3 bases; J trim: 4 bases; unmatched bases: 4. The cohort comprised fewer than 750 healthy bone marrow donors. Cohort members were all nominally healthy when sampled, although unrecorded immune exposures were likely present. The donor was CMV seronegative and belonged to the group of several hundred seronegative cohort members. Each donor provided a peripheral blood sample, and peripheral blood mononuclear cells were used for TCR beta sequencing. Genomic DNA extraction from the blood cell samples was performed with the Qiagen DNeasy Blood Extraction Kit. What the authors observed across the whole study: A few of the identified cytomegalovirus-associated TCR beta chains were confirmed in vitro to be specific for cytomegalovirus antigens. A later analysis found that most CMV-associated TCR beta chains appeared HLA-restricted, with HLA associations seemingly driven largely by CMV exposure. The authors suggested that the approach could potentially be generalized to other disease states and immunological phenotypes. Only TCR beta chains were sequenced in this cohort, and the absence of alpha or paired-chain data limited detectable features. Several of the top co-occurrence clusters appeared to be linked to parvovirus B19, influenza, CMV and Epstein-Barr virus, according to a later analysis. In the study, around 150 TCR beta chains were listed as associated with cytomegalovirus. The classifier was reported to diagnose cytomegalovirus status with high specificity and sensitivity in both the original cohort and the validation cohort. The presence/absence analyses assumed that sequencing depth was roughly uniform across donors, and that assumption may not be true. Some IMGT-functional V segments, including TRBV6-2 and TRBV6-3, could not be distinguished by the 87-base-pair reads and were therefore excluded. Assigning TCR associations to individual alleles was difficult when HLA alleles, especially DR and DQ, strongly co-occurred. In a later analysis, 16,951 TCR beta sequences were associated with specific HLA alleles at a false discovery rate of 0.05. In an earlier analysis of some 550 of the donors, most TCR beta V segments were observed in productive rearrangements about 87% or about 30% of the time, broadly matching IMGT annotations. HLA typing was unavailable for some donors at each locus, so association tests used only the typed subset. Linkage disequilibrium might explain the correlated functional status among segregating V segments, but an unknown experimental factor could not be excluded. The earlier analysis of around 600 of the donors excluded 15 to 20 rarely observed V segments, including chromosome 9 orphons, because counts were too low. A group of highly shared sequence variants was considered likely to be a technical artifact of the sequencing pipeline. CMV serostatus was the only immune exposure information available for the cohort. According to a later genetic analysis, donors in an Asian-associated ancestry cluster had fewer N-insertions in productive TCRs than the approximately 650-donor mean. A further reported finding was that TCR beta sequences accurately predicted the HLA-A and HLA-B alleles for most subjects in the first cohort. In a later analysis, TCR association rates were found to vary across HLA loci, with the most associated TCRs seen for DRB1 alleles and the fewest for HLA-C alleles. Most TCR sequences were observed very rarely across donors, whereas some public TCRs were present in many individuals. A later genetic analysis associated a missense DCLRE1C variant with V-gene and J-gene trimming of TCR beta chains, and an independent cohort replicated the association. In a later analysis, HLA-associated TCR beta chains were found to be more clonally expanded and to have lower generation probabilities than equally common non-associated chains.

Comment on this clone: The specificity of this receptor is unknown. The sample holds no much larger clone one base away, and base qualities are not on file.

The library came from the immunoSEQ multiplex PCR assay. The multiplex PCR relied on a mix of 60 forward primers for TCR Vbeta segments and 13 reverse primers for TCR Jbeta segments. Amplification of the CDR3 region of rearranged TCR beta genes was performed with a multiplex PCR assay on genomic DNA. On the Illumina HiSeq System, the amplified TCR beta libraries were sequenced as 87-base-pair reads. On the study's bioinformatics: A later analysis counted around 72 million unique TCR beta chains across the 640 or so repertoires, and roughly 10 million of these chains were shared by at least two donors. Raw reads were error-corrected and collapsed into unique sequences with a nearest-neighbor algorithm that merged closely related sequences to remove PCR and sequencing errors. To assign V, D and J gene segments, CDR3 sequences were aligned to IMGT reference sequences. For a sequence to be retained, a match of at least six nucleotides was required to both a V gene segment and a J gene segment. A rearrangement was called productive if the CDR3 had no stop codons and remained in frame with V and J, and every other rearrangement was called non-productive. CDR3 was defined by IMGT convention, running from the second conserved V-encoded cysteine to the conserved J-encoded phenylalanine. Sequences without an unambiguous match to a single V gene segment were excluded from the earlier analysis of a few hundred of the donors. An earlier analysis of about 600 of the donors called V segments functional above 56.7% productive rearrangements and segregating when the between-donor standard deviation exceeded 5%. A statistical classification framework was built to diagnose cytomegalovirus status from the catalog of TCR beta chain sequences. V and J gene assignment, in a later analysis, came from comparing TCR nucleotide sequences with IMGT/GENE-DB human TR gene sequences. In a later analysis, CDR3 sequences and most-parsimonious VDJ recombination scenarios were assigned using the TCRdist pipeline. In a later analysis, each TCR beta chain was defined by its CDR3 amino acid sequence together with its V-gene family, and reads without a unique V-gene family were excluded. As a way to deal with suspected cross-contamination and a sequencing artifact, a later analysis dropped 640 or so nucleotide sequences that were highly shared and had low generation probability. In a later analysis, a clonal expansion index was calculated for each public chain from normalized within-repertoire ranks of inferred template counts. Generation probabilities in a later analysis came from a VDJ recombination model fitted to out-of-frame rearrangements, and those results were checked against IGoR. In a later analysis, TCR-TCR, TCR-HLA and TCR-CMV co-occurrence was scored with hypergeometric tests, and a repertoire-size bias correction was applied to TCR pairs. In a later analysis, false discovery rates were estimated by permuting HLA or CMV assignments 20 times. In a later analysis, co-occurring TCRs were grouped using DBSCAN, and TCRdist sequence similarity was added for clustering within HLA-allele-positive subsets. For co-occurrence clustering, repertoires with fewer than 30,000 or more than 120,000 public chains were excluded, along with four to six repertoires with anomalous nucleotide sharing. The clones in this table, taken by TCRdb from immuneACCESS, are in-frame only. Not every clone is retained; where verified, under half of the shortfall comes from an unresolved V gene, and the cause of the rest is unknown. V, J and clone size were drawn from that table, and D and trimming were deduced from the DNA. In all, the sample holds about 100,000 clones, and 83% of those were seen once. 2.6% of the sample is in the top ten clones.

Sample: PBMCs. This TCR was sampled from a man aged 35-49 years in good health and CMV-seronegative. The chain is assembled from TRBV7-2 and TRBJ2-1, with 9 bases aligning to TRBD2. This receptor carries the CDR3 CASSFSSGAYNEQFF. The nucleotide sequence reads as follows: TGTGCCAGCAGCTTCTCTAGCGGGGCATACAATGAGCAGTTCTTC.